The 14 T cell receptor beta chains in this list originate from one sample, sequenced in a study of T-cell reconstitution after alpha-beta-depleted transplantation in children. Preparation of the TCRbeta library was carried out with unique molecular identifiers. TCRdb processed the PCR reads anew with MiXCR; each CDR3 protein has one entry. This sample yields some 81,000 distinct CDR3 sequences, of which over 12% are seen a single time; 27% belongs to the top ten. The starting material was PBMCs, mostly from graft donor cells, obtained 180 days after TCRalphabeta/CD19-depleted stem cell transplant. The origin of the receptors is a male patient between 2 and 10 years old who had a stem cell transplant for acute lymphoblastic leukemia, so the T cells may come from the graft donor.

Only a few counts were recorded for this clonotype. The chain recombines TRBV9 with TRBJ1-4, with 7 bases that match TRBD1. This CDR3 is built from 15 residues. The ends lost 2 bases at V and 3 bases at J; junction bases unmatched: 4. Germline CDR1 reads SGDLS; CDR2 reads YYNGEE. Written as DNA, the CDR3 is TGTGCCAGCAGCGTGACAGGGAGCCCTAATGAAAAACTGTTTTTT. Translated, it gives CASSVTGSPNEKLFF.

V is TRBV12-3 or TRBV12-4 and J is TRBJ2-7, with D tentatively TRBD1 (5 bases). V shed 3 bases and J shed 2 bases, with 8 bases lying between them. This CDR3 spans 13 amino acids. The CDR3 nucleotides are TGTGCCAGCAGTTTTCACAGGACCTACGAGCAGTACTTC. Residues: CASSFHRTYEQYF.

This clonotype was counted ten times or more. The chain employs TRBV4-3 and TRBJ2-7; 10 nucleotides line up with TRBD2. Trimming took 1 base from V and 4 from J; bases not matched to a gene: 7. The CDR3 runs 16 residues. CDR1 and CDR2 (germline): LGHNA, YSLEER. CDR3 sequence (DNA): TGCGCCAGCAGCCAAGGTTTGACTAGCGGGTCGTACGAGCAGTACTTC. It codes for CASSQGLTSGSYEQYF.

The V and J genes are TRBV20-1 and TRBJ1-1; a possible D gene is TRBD1 (5 bases). The ends were cut back, 2 bases at V and 6 bases at J, with 25 bases in the middle. CDR1 and CDR2 from the germline V gene are DFQATT and SNEGSKA (reference sequence). This CDR3 spans 17 amino acids. The CDR3 coding sequence is TGCAGTGCTAGACGCAATATAGGGGAAACCTTTAACCCTGAAGCTTTCTTT. Translation gives CSARRNIGETFNPEAFF.

This clonotype was detected a few times. The CDR3 DNA reads as TGTGCCAGCACCCTATCACAGGCCTTCTTAAACTATGGCTACACCTTC. Translation: CASTLSQAFLNYGYTF. The rearrangement joins TRBV7-9 to TRBJ1-2; D is perhaps TRBD1 (5 bases). V lost 7 bases and J lost 2, with 20 bases in between. This CDR3 is built from 16 residues. CDR1 is SEHNR, CDR2 FQNEAQ, per germline (reference sequence).

The chain is built from TRBV10-3 and TRBJ2-2, with 9 positions matching TRBD2. The CDR3 spans 14 residues. Germline-derived CDR1 and CDR2 are ENHRY and SYGVKD. Unmatched junction bases numbered 5, after V lost 4 bases and J lost 8 bases. The CDR3 spells CAISAGTSTGELFF. The DNA for the CDR3 is TGTGCCATCAGTGCCGGGACTAGCACGGGGGAGCTGTTTTTT.

V gene TRBV24-1 combines with J gene TRBJ2-3, with 7 nucleotides matching TRBD2. The CDR3 covers 17 residues. Germline CDR1 reads KGHDR; CDR2 reads SFDVKD. J gave up 3 bases and V 3 bases, and 11 bases lay outside the gene matches. CDR3 loop: CATSDALGRERTDTQYF. The CDR3 DNA reads as TGTGCCACCAGTGATGCCCTGGGGCGGGAGAGAACAGATACGCAGTATTTT.

This clonotype showed up just a few times. The V call is TRBV20-1, the J call TRBJ2-7; tentatively, D is TRBD1 (7 bases). The CDR3 is 16 amino acids. Per the germline V gene, CDR1 is DFQATT and CDR2 is SNEGSKA (reference sequence). The ends were cut back, 0 bases at V and 2 bases at J, with 17 bases in the middle. The CDR3: CSARDPTGEVTYEQYF. DNA for the CDR3: TGCAGTGCTAGAGACCCCACAGGGGAGGTAACCTACGAGCAGTACTTC.

V gene TRBV11-1 combines with J gene TRBJ2-2; TRBD2 might be the D (5 bases). V lost 1 base and J lost 0, with 15 bases in between. Germline-derived CDR1 and CDR2 are SGHAT and FQDESV (reference sequence). The CDR3 spans 18 residues. The CDR3 loop is CASSLGGPSTANTGELFF. The CDR3, as DNA: TGTGCCAGCAGCTTAGGAGGGCCCTCCACCGCGAACACCGGGGAGCTGTTTTTT.

This clonotype was seen a few times. The J gene is TRBJ2-2, the V gene TRBV27; possibly TRBD1 for D (5 bases). The V end was cut by 5 bases, the J end by 6 bases, with 10 bases between. This CDR3 has 13 amino acids. Germline-derived CDR1 and CDR2 are MNHEY and SMNVEV (reference sequence). The chain's CDR3 is CASSEWGPGELFF. Written as DNA, the CDR3 is TGTGCCAGCAGTGAATGGGGCCCCGGGGAGCTGTTTTTT.

The V call is TRBV7-2, the J call TRBJ2-7; 8 nucleotides match TRBD1. V was pared by 4 bases and J by 5 bases, with 10 bases of the junction left unmatched. Germline values: CDR1 SGHTA, CDR2 FQGNSA. This CDR3 region has 15 residues. The CDR3 DNA reads TGTGCCAGCAGCTCAGCAATCAGGGGGCGAAACGAGCAGTACTTC. Its protein is CASSSAIRGRNEQYF.

The rearrangement links TRBV28 to TRBJ1-5; 8 bases are shared with TRBD1. Trimming at V came to 2 bases and at J to 7 bases, leaving 7 bases not matched to a gene. Per germline, CDR1 MDHEN and CDR2 SYDVKM. CDR3 length equals 15 residues. The CDR3 region is CASSLDRGEGQPQHF. The DNA for the CDR3 is TGTGCCAGCAGTTTAGACAGGGGTGAAGGGCAGCCCCAGCATTTT.

This clonotype was counted a few times. CDR3 sequence: CAISLGGRTEAFF. In nucleotides, the CDR3 is TGTGCCATCAGCCTCGGGGGGAGAACTGAAGCTTTCTTT. The chain has TRBV10-3 and TRBJ1-1, with D tentatively TRBD1 (5 bases). In germline, CDR1 is ENHRY, CDR2 SYGVKD. Trimming stripped 6 bases from V and 5 bases from J, with 13 bases between. The CDR3 has 13 amino acids.

This chain joins TRBV7-6 and TRBJ1-4; no clear D. The V gene's germline CDR1 is SGHVS and CDR2 FNYEAQ. The V gene lost 2 bases and the J gene lost 5 bases, with 12 bases spanning the gap. The CDR3 spans 15 residues. The CDR3 DNA reads as TGTGCCAGCAGCTTAAGGCGGCGGCTAAATGAAAAACTGTTTTTT. This encodes CASSLRRRLNEKLFF.